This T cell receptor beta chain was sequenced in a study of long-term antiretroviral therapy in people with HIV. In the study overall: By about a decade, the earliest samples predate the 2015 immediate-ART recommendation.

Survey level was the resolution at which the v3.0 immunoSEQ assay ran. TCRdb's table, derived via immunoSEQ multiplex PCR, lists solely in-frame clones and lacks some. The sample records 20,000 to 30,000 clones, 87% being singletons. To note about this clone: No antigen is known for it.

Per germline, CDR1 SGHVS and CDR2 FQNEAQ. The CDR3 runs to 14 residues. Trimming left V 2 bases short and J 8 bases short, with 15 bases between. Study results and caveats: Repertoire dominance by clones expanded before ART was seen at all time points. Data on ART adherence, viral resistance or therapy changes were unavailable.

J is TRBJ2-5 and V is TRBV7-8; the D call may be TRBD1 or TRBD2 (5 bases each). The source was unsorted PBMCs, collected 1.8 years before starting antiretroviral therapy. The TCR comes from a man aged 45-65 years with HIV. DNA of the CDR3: TGTGCCAGCAGCTTAACGGGACGCCTTCTAACCCAGTACTTC. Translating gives CASSLTGRLLTQYF.